This entry features one T cell receptor beta chain sequence. These data are taken from a study of control samples from healthy donors and cancer patients. This CDR3 has 16 amino acids. The V end was cut by 11 bases, the J end by 1 base, with 23 bases between. Germline V gene sequence: CDR1 LNHDA, CDR2 SQIVND (reference sequence). Profiled with immunoSEQ multiplex PCR; TCRdb holds only in-frame clones, not every one. The sample lists 100,000 to 120,000 clones; approximately 82% were seen once. The rearrangement uses TRBV19 and TRBJ1-1; D may be TRBD1 (5 bases). The sequence came from a man aged 18 to 35 in good health. The sample was blood. CDR3 coding DNA: TGTGCCGCCACCCGGGGGAAAGGTGTAGAGAACACTGAAGCTTTCTTT. Protein product: CAATRGKGVENTEAFF.